This T cell receptor (beta chain) was retrieved from a study of blood T cell repertoires in COVID-19. At the level of the study: T cells, B-cell-depleted T cells, or PBMCs supplied cDNA or gDNA.

Trimming pared 4 bases from V and 0 bases from J, leaving 8 bases between. The CDR3 loop spans 15 amino acids. Germline-derived CDR1 and CDR2 are SGHRS and YFSETQ. Original methodology: Nucleated cell counts were estimated from reference gene primer amplification. The data were produced by immunoSEQ multiplex PCR, yet TCRdb's version contains in-frame clones alone and is incomplete. V and J calls plus clone size are reproduced from that table; the DNA served to infer D and trimming. The table lists hundreds of thousands of clones, approximately 86% of them singletons. Input material: peripheral blood. This chain joins TRBV5-1 and TRBJ1-6, with unresolved D. This TCR derives from a woman aged 30 to 39 who had recovered from COVID-19. The CDR3 DNA reads TGCGCCAGCAGCAGCCAAAGCTCCTATAATTCACCCCTCCACTTT. As protein: CASSSQSSYNSPLHF.